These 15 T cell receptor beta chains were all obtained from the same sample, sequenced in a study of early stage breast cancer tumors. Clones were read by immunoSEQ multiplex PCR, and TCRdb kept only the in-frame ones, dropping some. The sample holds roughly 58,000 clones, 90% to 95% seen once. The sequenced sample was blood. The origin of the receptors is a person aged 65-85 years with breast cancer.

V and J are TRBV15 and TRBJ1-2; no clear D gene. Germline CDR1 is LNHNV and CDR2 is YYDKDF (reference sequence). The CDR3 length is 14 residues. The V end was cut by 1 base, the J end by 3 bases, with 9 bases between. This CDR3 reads CATSRGEGYYGYTF. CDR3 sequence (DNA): TGTGCCACCAGCAGAGGGGAGGGTTACTATGGCTACACCTTC.

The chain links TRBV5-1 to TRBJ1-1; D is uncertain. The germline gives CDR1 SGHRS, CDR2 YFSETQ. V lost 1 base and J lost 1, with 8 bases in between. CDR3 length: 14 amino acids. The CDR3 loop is CASSLRGQNTEAFF. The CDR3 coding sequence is TGCGCCAGCAGCTTGCGGGGTCAGAACACTGAAGCTTTCTTT.

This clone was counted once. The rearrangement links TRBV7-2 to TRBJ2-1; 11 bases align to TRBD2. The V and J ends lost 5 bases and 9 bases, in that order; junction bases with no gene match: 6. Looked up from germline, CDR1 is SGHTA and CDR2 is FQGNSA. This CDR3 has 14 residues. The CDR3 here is CASSRTSGWTEQFF. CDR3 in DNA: TGTGCCAGCAGCCGGACTAGCGGGTGGACTGAGCAGTTCTTC.

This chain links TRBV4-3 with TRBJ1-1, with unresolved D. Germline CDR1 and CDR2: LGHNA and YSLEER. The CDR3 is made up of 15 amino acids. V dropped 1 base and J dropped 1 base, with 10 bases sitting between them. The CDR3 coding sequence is TGCGCCAGCAGCCAAGGGTCAGGTTGGAACACTGAAGCTTTCTTT. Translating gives CASSQGSGWNTEAFF.

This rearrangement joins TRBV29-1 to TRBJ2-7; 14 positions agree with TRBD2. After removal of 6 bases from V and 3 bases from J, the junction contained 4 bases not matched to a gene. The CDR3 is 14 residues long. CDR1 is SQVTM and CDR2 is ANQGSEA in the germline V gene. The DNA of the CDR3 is TGCAGCGTCTCCGGACTAGCGGGGGGCTACGAGCAGTACTTC. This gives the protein CSVSGLAGGYEQYF.

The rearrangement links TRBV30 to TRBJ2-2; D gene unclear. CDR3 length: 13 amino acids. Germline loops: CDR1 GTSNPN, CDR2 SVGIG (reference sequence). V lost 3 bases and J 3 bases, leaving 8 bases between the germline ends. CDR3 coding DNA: TGTGCCTGGAGAGGCAGCGACACCGGGGAGCTGTTTTTT. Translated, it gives CAWRGSDTGELFF.

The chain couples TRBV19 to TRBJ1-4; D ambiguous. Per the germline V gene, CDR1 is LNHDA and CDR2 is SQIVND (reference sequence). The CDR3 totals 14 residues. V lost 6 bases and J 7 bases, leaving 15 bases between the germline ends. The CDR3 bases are TGTGCCAGTAGCGAGCGGGTCTACGGTGAAAAACTGTTTTTT. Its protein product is CASSERVYGEKLFF.

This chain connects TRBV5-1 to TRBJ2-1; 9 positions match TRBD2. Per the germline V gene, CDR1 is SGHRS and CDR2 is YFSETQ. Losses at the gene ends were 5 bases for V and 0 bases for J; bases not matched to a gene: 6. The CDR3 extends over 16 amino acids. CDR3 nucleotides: TGCGCCAGCAGAGCGGGAGCGGGGGGCTCCTACAATGAGCAGTTCTTC. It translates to CASRAGAGGSYNEQFF.

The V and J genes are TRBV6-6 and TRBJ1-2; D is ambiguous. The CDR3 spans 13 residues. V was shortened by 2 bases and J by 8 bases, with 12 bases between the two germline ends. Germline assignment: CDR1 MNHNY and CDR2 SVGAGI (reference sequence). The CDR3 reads CASSYKASLGYTF. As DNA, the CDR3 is TGTGCCAGCAGTTACAAAGCATCTTTGGGCTACACCTTC.

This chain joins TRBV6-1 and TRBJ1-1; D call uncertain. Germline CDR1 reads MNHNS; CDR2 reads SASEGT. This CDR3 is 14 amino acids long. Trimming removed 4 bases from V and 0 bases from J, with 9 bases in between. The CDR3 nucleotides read TGTGCCAGCAGTGCGTACAGCTTGAACACTGAAGCTTTCTTT. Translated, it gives CASSAYSLNTEAFF.

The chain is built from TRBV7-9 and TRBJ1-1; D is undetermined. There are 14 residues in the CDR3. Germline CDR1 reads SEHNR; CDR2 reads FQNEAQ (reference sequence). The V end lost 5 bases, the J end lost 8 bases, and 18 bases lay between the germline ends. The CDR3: CASSGLTIPPEAFF. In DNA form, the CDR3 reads TGTGCCAGCAGCGGGCTAACAATTCCCCCCGAAGCTTTCTTT.

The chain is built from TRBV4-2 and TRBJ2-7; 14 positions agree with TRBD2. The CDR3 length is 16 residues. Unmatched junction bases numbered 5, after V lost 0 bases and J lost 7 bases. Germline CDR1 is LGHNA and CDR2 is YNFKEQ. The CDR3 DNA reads TGTGCCAGCAGCCAAGATGGGACTAGCGGGAGAAATGAGCAGTACTTC. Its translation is CASSQDGTSGRNEQYF.

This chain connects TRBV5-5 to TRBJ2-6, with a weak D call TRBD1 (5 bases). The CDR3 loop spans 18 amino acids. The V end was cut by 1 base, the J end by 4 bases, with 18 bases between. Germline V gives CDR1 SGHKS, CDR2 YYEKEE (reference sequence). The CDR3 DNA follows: TGTGCCAGCAGCTTGAGAGATTTCAGGGAATCCGGGGCCAACGTCCTGACTTTC. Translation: CASSLRDFRESGANVLTF.

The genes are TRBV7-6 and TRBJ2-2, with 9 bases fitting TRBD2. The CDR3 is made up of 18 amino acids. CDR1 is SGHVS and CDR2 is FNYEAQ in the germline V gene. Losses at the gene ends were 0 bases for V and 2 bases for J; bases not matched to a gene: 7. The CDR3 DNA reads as TGTGCCAGCAGCTTAGCGCCCTTACTAGCGGGTAACACCGGGGAGCTGTTTTTT. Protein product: CASSLAPLLAGNTGELFF.

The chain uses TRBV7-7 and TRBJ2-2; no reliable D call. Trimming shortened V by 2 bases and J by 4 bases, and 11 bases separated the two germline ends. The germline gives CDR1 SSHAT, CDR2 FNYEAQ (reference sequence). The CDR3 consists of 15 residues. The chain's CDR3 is CASSLSRTPTGELFF. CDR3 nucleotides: TGTGCCAGCAGCTTATCGAGAACGCCCACCGGGGAGCTGTTTTTT.